This record looks at one TCR beta chain sequence and its context. No antigen is known for it. The data stem from a study of human T cells and chemical hapten exposure. Study-level information: Diphenylcyclopropenone was administered weekly to the scalp of patients throughout the roughly 25-week study. The study traced per-sample TCR yield variation mainly to small differences in pooled library volumes.

Via MiXCR, TCRdb re-called the RACE reads, giving one row per CDR3 protein. The sample consists of tens of thousands of distinct CDR3 sequences, about 32% of them appearing once. Indicated time point: patch test 1, 2 weeks after DPC sensitization. Described treatment: therapeutic diphenylcyclopropenone sensitization with weekly scalp DPC. The study's findings and limits: Because all patients had alopecia, their immune responses might differ from healthy ones. Clustering by CDR3 similarity yielded significantly more large clusters from expanded TCRs than controls.

This clonotype was sampled from a man in his forties with alopecia areata. Some clones in this sample may be carry-over from other donors' samples. The sample consisted of whole blood, taken in connection with sensitization to the hapten diphenylcyclopropenone (DPC).

CDR3 residues: CASSRRRGTGELFF. In DNA form, the CDR3 reads TGTGCCAGCAGTCGCAGGAGGGGCACCGGGGAGCTGTTTTTT. This chain uses TRBV27 with TRBJ2-2; tentative D call: TRBD2 (6 bases). CDR1 and CDR2 from the germline V gene are MNHEY and SMNVEV (reference sequence). The CDR3 is 14 amino acids. The V end was cut by 5 bases, the J end by 4 bases, with 11 bases between.